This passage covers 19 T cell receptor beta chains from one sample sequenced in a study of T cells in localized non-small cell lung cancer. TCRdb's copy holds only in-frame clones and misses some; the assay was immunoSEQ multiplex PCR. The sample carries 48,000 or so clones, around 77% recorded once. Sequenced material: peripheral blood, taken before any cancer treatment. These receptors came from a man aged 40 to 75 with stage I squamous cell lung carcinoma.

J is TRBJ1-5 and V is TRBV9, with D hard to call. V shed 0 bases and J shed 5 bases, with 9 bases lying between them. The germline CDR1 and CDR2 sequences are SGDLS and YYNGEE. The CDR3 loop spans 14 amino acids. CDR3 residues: CASSVGLEDQPQHF. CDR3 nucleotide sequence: TGTGCCAGCAGCGTAGGATTAGAGGATCAGCCCCAGCATTTT.

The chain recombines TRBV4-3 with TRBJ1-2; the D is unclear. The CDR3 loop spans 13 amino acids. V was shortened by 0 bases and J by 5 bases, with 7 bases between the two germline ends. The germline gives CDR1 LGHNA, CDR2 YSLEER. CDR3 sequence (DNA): TGCGCCAGCAGCCAAGACACGGGGTATGGCTACACCTTC. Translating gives CASSQDTGYGYTF.

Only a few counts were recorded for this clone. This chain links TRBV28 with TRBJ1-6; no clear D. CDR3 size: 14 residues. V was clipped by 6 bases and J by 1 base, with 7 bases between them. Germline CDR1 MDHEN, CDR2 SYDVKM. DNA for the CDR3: TGTGCCAGCAGCCGGGGTTCCTATAATTCACCCCTCCACTTT. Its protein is CASSRGSYNSPLHF.

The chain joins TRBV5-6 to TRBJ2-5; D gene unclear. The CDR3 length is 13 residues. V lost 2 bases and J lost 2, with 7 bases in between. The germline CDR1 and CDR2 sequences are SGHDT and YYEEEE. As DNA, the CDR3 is TGTGCCAGCAGCTTATACGGGCAAGAGACCCAGTACTTC. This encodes CASSLYGQETQYF.

The chain's CDR3 is CASSHRGPRENTEAFF. The CDR3 DNA reads as TGCGCCAGCAGCCATAGAGGACCGCGGGAGAACACTGAAGCTTTCTTT. This rearrangement joins TRBV4-3 to TRBJ1-1; D gene unclear. Germline CDR1 LGHNA, CDR2 YSLEER. V lost 3 bases to trimming and J lost 1 base, with 15 bases between them. CDR3 length equals 16 residues.

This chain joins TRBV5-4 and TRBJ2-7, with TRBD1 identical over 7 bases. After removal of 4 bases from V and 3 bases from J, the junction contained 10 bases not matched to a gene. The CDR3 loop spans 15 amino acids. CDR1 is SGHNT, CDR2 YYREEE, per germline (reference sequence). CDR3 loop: CASSIGTAQIYEQYF. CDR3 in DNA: TGTGCCAGCAGCATAGGGACAGCCCAGATCTACGAGCAGTACTTC.

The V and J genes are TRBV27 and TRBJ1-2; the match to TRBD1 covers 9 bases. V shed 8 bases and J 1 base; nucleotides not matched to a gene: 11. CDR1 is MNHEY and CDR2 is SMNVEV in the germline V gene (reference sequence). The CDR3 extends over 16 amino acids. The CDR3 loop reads CASCGTGTLINYGYTF. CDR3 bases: TGTGCCAGCTGCGGGACAGGGACCCTAATTAACTATGGCTACACCTTC.

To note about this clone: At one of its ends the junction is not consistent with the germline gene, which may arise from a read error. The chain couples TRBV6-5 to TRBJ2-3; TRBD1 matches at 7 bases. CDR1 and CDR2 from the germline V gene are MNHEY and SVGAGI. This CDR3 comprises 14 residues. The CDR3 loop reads CASSYSKSGTASNF. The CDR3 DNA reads TGTGCCAGCAGTTACTCGAAGTCCGGGACAGCCTCGAATTTT.

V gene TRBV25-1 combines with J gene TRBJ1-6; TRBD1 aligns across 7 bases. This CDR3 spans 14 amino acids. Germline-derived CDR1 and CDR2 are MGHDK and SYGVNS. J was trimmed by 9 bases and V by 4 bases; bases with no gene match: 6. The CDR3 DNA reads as TGTGCCAGCAGTGCCCGACAGGGAGGTTCACCCCTCCACTTT. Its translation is CASSARQGGSPLHF.

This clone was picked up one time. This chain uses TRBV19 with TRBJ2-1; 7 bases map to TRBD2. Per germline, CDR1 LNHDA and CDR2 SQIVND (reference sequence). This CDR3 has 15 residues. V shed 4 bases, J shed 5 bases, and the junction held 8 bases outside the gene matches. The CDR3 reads CASSSFGGGHNEQFF. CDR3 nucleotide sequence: TGTGCCAGTAGTAGCTTTGGCGGGGGTCACAATGAGCAGTTCTTC. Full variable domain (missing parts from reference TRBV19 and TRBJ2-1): DGGITQSPKYLFRKEGQNVTLSCEQNLNHDAMYWYRQDPGQGLRLIYYSQIVNDFQKGDIAEGYSVSREKKESFPLTVTSAQKNPTAFYLCASSSFGGGHNEQFFGPGTRLTVL.

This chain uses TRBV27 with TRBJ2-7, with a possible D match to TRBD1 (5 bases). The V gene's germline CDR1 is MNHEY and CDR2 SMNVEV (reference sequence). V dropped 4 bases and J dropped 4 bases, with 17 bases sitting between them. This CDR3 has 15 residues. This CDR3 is CASSYQGHGVYEQYF. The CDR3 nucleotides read TGTGCCAGCAGTTACCAGGGCCATGGGGTATACGAGCAGTACTTC.

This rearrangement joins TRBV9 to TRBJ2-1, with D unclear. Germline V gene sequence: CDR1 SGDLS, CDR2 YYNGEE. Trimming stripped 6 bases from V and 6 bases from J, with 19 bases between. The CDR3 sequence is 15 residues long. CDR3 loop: CASTRGVGVANEQFF. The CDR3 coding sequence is TGTGCCAGCACCCGAGGTGTGGGCGTTGCCAATGAGCAGTTCTTC.

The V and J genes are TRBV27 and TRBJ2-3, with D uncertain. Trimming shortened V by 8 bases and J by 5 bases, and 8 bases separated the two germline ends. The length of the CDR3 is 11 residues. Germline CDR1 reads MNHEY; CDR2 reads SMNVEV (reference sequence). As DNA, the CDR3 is TGTGCCAGCCATCATAGAGATACGCAGTATTTT. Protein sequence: CASHHRDTQYF.

The CDR3 region is CASNGVPRNTIYF. The CDR3 bases are TGTGCCAGCAACGGGGTACCGAGAAACACCATATATTTT. J is TRBJ1-3 and V is TRBV28; D is unresolved. The length of the CDR3 is 13 residues. The V gene's germline CDR1 is MDHEN and CDR2 SYDVKM. Trimming shortened V by 7 bases and J by 5 bases, and 12 bases separated the two germline ends.

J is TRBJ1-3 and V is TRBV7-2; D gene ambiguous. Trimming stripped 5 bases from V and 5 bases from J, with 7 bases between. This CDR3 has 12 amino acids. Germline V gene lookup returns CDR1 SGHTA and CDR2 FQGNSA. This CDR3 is CASSLSRNTIYF. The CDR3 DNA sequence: TGTGCCAGCAGCCTATCGCGAAACACCATATATTTT.

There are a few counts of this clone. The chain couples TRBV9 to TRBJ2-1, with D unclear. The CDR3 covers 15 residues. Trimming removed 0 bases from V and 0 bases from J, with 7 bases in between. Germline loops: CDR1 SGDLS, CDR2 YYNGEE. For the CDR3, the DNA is TGTGCCAGCAGCGTAGGGGCTAGCTCCTACAATGAGCAGTTCTTC. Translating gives CASSVGASSYNEQFF. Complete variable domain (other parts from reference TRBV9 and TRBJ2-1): DSGVTQTPKHLITATGQRVTLRCSPRSGDLSVYWYQQSLDQGLQFLIQYYNGEERAKGNILERFSAQQFPDLHSELNLSSLELGDSALYFCASSVGASSYNEQFFGPGTRLTVL.

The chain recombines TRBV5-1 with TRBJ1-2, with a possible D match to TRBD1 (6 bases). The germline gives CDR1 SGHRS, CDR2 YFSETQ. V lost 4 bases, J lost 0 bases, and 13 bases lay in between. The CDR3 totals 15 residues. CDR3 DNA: TGCGCCAGCAGCACGGGGGCCCCGACTAACTATGGCTACACCTTC. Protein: CASSTGAPTNYGYTF.

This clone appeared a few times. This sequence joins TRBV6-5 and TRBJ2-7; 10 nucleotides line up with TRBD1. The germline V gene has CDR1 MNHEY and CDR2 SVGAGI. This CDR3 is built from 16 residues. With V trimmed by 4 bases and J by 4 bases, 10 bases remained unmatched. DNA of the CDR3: TGTGCCAGCAGTTCACGACACCGGGACAGGGGATACGAGCAGTACTTC. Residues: CASSSRHRDRGYEQYF.

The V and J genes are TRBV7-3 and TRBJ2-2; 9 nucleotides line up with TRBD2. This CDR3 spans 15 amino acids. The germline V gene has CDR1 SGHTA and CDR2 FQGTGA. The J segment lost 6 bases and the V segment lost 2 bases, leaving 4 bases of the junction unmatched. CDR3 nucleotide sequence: TGTGCCAGCAGCTTAGCTAGCGGGGTAGCCGGGGAGCTGTTTTTT. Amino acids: CASSLASGVAGELFF.